A single T cell receptor beta chain is shown here with its context. This sample is drawn from a study of blood T cell repertoires in COVID-19. About the study: Collection of acute and convalescent COVID-19 samples took place in the United States, Italy and Spain. Nucleic acid was either cDNA or gDNA, and it came from T cells, B-cell-depleted T cells, or PBMCs.

Only in-frame clones appear in the TCRdb table, and some are missing; sequencing was by immunoSEQ multiplex PCR. Among about 220,000 clones, around 82% were seen once, and the ten largest hold about 3.9%. Sequencing was carried out using peripheral blood. The clonotype was recovered from a woman at least 80 years old with acute or convalescent COVID-19.

Here the CDR3 DNA reads TGTGCCAGCAGCTTCGGACTCCGAGCGACCTACGAGCAGTACTTC. This translates into CASSFGLRATYEQYF. This rearrangement joins TRBV5-6 to TRBJ2-7; tentative D call: TRBD2 (5 bases). The CDR3 runs 15 residues. Germline V lookup: CDR1 SGHDT, CDR2 YYEEEE. The V and J ends lost 2 bases and 2 bases respectively, with 14 bases between them.